This TCR beta chain stems from a study of multiple sclerosis patients with progressive multifocal leukoencephalopathy. General study points: Less diverse TRB repertoires were suggested in most PML patients. Findings may reflect JC virus infection or just general immunocompromise. No common TRBV or TRBJ usage or pairing appeared at PML.

Worth noting for this clone: What it binds is not known.

The time point is: time of PML onset. The survey-level immunoSEQ assay was used. Sequencing used immunoSEQ multiplex PCR; TCRdb keeps in-frame clones, though not all of them. Of approximately 27,000 clones listed, approximately 85% are singletons. Germline CDR1 reads MGHRA; CDR2 reads YSYEKL. V dropped 0 bases and J dropped 9 bases, with 18 bases sitting between them. The CDR3 has 16 residues. Sequenced here: PBMCs, sampled from a patient treated with natalizumab. The V call is TRBV4-1, the J call TRBJ1-5; D is perhaps TRBD1 (5 bases). The source of this sequence is a woman aged 25-40 years with progressive multifocal leukoencephalopathy. CDR3 loop: CASSQDQDNFLRPQHF. CDR3 DNA sequence: TGCGCCAGCAGCCAAGATCAGGACAATTTTCTTCGGCCCCAGCATTTT.